This T cell receptor (beta chain) was sequenced in a study of shared clonotypes between healthy human individuals. CD8 cells classed as naive were CD45RO-negative and positively selected for CCR7, excluding terminally differentiated effector memory CD45RA+ cells. Trimming left V 1 base short and J 6 bases short, with 15 bases between. The CDR3 is made up of 15 amino acids. Germline CDR1 and CDR2: GTSNPN and SVGIG (reference sequence). Study-wide results and limits: With a handful of donors compared, approximately 5.5% of naive CD4 clonotypes were shared.

This table comes from immunoSEQ multiplex PCR, and its TCRdb copy is limited to in-frame clones, with some not included. Among 1.5 million to 2.5 million clones listed, over 85% were seen once. About this clone itself: Its target is not known.

The V and J genes are TRBV30 and TRBJ2-2; tentatively, D is TRBD2 (6 bases). The TCR originated in a man younger than 30 in good health. The sequencing input was naive CD8+ T cells sorted from blood. CDR3 protein: CAWSGGPGGAGELFF. CDR3 in DNA: TGTGCCTGGAGTGGAGGCCCAGGAGGGGCCGGGGAGCTGTTTTTT.